This T cell receptor beta chain was found in a study of T cell repertoires in cytomegalovirus infection. Study summary: CMV epitopes that were recently identified and HLA-C-restricted were used alongside well-studied HLA-B-restricted ones. Signatures in public TCR beta sequences pointed to both CMV infection and matching HLA type.

Study-level points and caveats: Ex vivo responses were dominated by HLA-C-restricted CMV-specific TCR beta clonotypes. Public TCR beta family frequency separated CMV-and-HLA carriers, including in an independent cohort.

TCRdb processed the reads anew with MiXCR; each CDR3 protein has one entry. The sample contains some 940,000 distinct CDR3 sequences, 31% of which appear only once. The V gene end was trimmed by 3 bases and the J gene end by 4 bases; junction bases not matched to a gene: 5. Germline loops: CDR1 MGHDK, CDR2 SYGVNS. The length of the CDR3 is 14 residues. In its sample, this clonotype was seen a few times. Its antigen is unidentified. The V and J genes are TRBV25-1 and TRBJ1-2, with 7 bases fitting TRBD1. This TCR was sampled from a human donor in good health (CMV status not recorded). Some clones in this sample may be carry-over from other donors' samples. Sequencing was performed on cultured CD8+ T cells from PBMCs, taken from culture after CMV antigen stimulation. CDR3: CASSERGLGYGYTF. CDR3 coding DNA: TGTGCCAGCAGTGAGAGGGGGCTGGGCTATGGCTACACCTTC.